What follows are 14 T cell receptor beta chains derived from one specimen sequenced in a study of identical twins. One entry per CDR3 protein results from TCRdb running MiXCR on the 5' RACE reads. The sample contains 1.5 million to 2 million distinct CDR3 sequences, under 35% of which appear only once. The sample was cord blood. The source of these receptors is a newborn girl in good health.

V is TRBV2 and J is TRBJ1-2; 8 bases agree with TRBD1. The J segment lost 5 bases and the V segment lost 5 bases, leaving 10 bases of the junction unmatched. Germline V gene lookup returns CDR1 SNHLY and CDR2 FYNNEI. CDR3 length: 15 amino acids. The CDR3 DNA sequence: TGTGCCAGCAGTAATATTCGGACAGGGCGTTATGGCTACACCTTC. This translates into CASSNIRTGRYGYTF.

Turning to this clonotype: A read error may account for a junction end that differs from germline. This sequence joins TRBV14 and TRBJ1-6; D is undetermined. This CDR3 has 15 residues. Germline V gene sequence: CDR1 SGHDN, CDR2 FVKESK. The CDR3 DNA sequence: TGTGCCAGCAGCCACGGGCTCGCCTATAATTCACCCCCCCACTTT. Translation: CASSHGLAYNSPPHF. The whole variable domain, filled in from reference TRBV14 and TRBJ1-6, reads EAGVTQFPSHSVIEKGQTVTLRCDPISGHDNLYWYRRVMGKEIKFLLHFVKESKQDESGMPNNRFLAERTGGTYSTLKVQPAELEDSGVYFCASSHGLAYNSPPHFGNGTRLTVT.

This CDR3 reads CASSQGLGLAGSGSYNEQFF. CDR3 sequence (DNA): TGTGCCAGCAGCCAAGGGCTGGGACTAGCGGGGTCGGGCTCCTACAATGAGCAGTTCTTC. This chain connects TRBV3-1 to TRBJ2-1; 13 positions agree with TRBD2. The ends lost 1 base at V and 0 bases at J; junction bases unmatched: 9. CDR3 length equals 20 residues. Germline CDR1 and CDR2: LGHDT and YNNKEL (reference sequence).

This clonotype was observed a few times. The gene calls are TRBV24-1 and TRBJ2-5; 8 nucleotides agree with TRBD1. V trimming: 4 bases; J trimming: 5 bases; junction bases outside the gene matches: 8. Germline V gene data show CDR1 as KGHDR and CDR2 as SFDVKD. The CDR3 is made up of 15 amino acids. The CDR3, as DNA: TGTGCCACCAGTGACTTGACAGGGGTTGGGGAGACCCAGTACTTC. Translated, it gives CATSDLTGVGETQYF.

The rearrangement joins TRBV20-1 to TRBJ2-5; unclear D gene. TRBJ2-7 matches the DNA end more closely, so the J call is doubtful. The CDR3 is 10 residues long. Germline V lookup: CDR1 DFQATT, CDR2 SNEGSKA (reference sequence). CDR3 region: CSAERTEQYF. The CDR3 bases are TGCAGTGCCGAGAGGACCGAGCAGTACTTC.

This clonotype was observed a handful of times. The J gene is TRBJ2-2, the V gene TRBV20-1; possibly TRBD1 for D (7 bases). The CDR3 extends over 16 amino acids. Germline CDR1 is DFQATT and CDR2 is SNEGSKA (reference sequence). Trimming removed 3 bases at V and 1 base at J, with 15 bases between. CDR3 in DNA: TGCAGTGCTAGGGGCCGGAGGGGGCTGAACACCGGGGAGCTGTTTTTT. Amino acids: CSARGRRGLNTGELFF.

There are a few counts of this clonotype. CDR3 bases: TGTGCCAGCAGCCCGGGGCCCCAGAGGGCCCAGTACTTC. Protein sequence: CASSPGPQRAQYF. The gene calls are TRBV7-9 and TRBJ2-5; D could derive from TRBD1 or TRBD2 (5 bases each). Trimming took off 5 bases at V and 9 bases at J, with 16 bases between the two ends. CDR3 size: 13 residues. In germline, CDR1 is SEHNR, CDR2 FQNEAQ (reference sequence).

This chain links TRBV6-6 with TRBJ2-1; D is possibly TRBD2 (5 bases). The length of the CDR3 is 16 residues. Germline V gives CDR1 MNHNY, CDR2 SVGAGI (reference sequence). Trimming removed 2 bases from V and 3 bases from J, with 14 bases in between. CDR3 sequence (DNA): TGTGCCAGCAGTTACGTGTCCCGGGGTATCTACAATGAGCAGTTCTTC. Protein sequence: CASSYVSRGIYNEQFF.

This clonotype was counted between two and nine times. The V gene is TRBV10-3, the J gene TRBJ2-7, with 8 bases lining up with TRBD2. Germline values: CDR1 ENHRY, CDR2 SYGVKD. The length of the CDR3 is 15 residues. V dropped 6 bases and J dropped 5; count of bases not matched to a gene: 12. In DNA form, the CDR3 reads TGTGCCATCAGACCCTATGCGGGAGGAGGGAACGAGCAGTACTTC. Its translation is CAIRPYAGGGNEQYF.

The chain joins TRBV24-1 to TRBJ2-5, with a weak D call TRBD1 (5 bases). The V gene's germline CDR1 is KGHDR and CDR2 SFDVKD. V was trimmed by 1 base and J by 5 bases, leaving 10 bases between them. CDR3 size: 14 residues. The CDR3 reads CATSDFGSGETQYF. DNA of the CDR3: TGTGCCACCAGTGATTTTGGCTCAGGGGAGACCCAGTACTTC.

This clonotype occurred a few times. V gene TRBV11-2 combines with J gene TRBJ1-2, with 8 bases aligning to TRBD1. V lost 5 bases to trimming and J lost 1 base; unmatched junction nucleotides: 6. This CDR3 spans 15 amino acids. Germline CDR1 reads SGHAT; CDR2 reads FQNNGV. CDR3 region: CASSGRTGNNYGYTF. CDR3 nucleotide sequence: TGTGCCAGCAGCGGCCGGACAGGGAATAACTATGGCTACACCTTC.

The chain couples TRBV12-3 or TRBV12-4 to TRBJ2-3; D is undetermined. Trimming removed 5 bases from V and 1 base from J, with 13 bases in between. The CDR3 totals 15 residues. In DNA form, the CDR3 reads TGTGCCAGCAGTACAAAGAGAACTCGCACAGATACGCAGTATTTT. Protein: CASSTKRTRTDTQYF.

This clonotype was counted at least ten times. V gene TRBV7-8 combines with J gene TRBJ2-7; 11 bases line up with TRBD2. Germline V lookup: CDR1 SGHVS, CDR2 FQNEAQ. This CDR3 has 17 amino acids. V shed 5 bases, J shed 3 bases, and the junction held 12 bases outside the gene matches. The chain's CDR3 is CASSPEELAGDYYEQYF. The CDR3 region has the DNA TGTGCCAGCAGCCCGGAAGAACTAGCGGGGGACTACTACGAGCAGTACTTC.

V usage is TRBV2 and J usage is TRBJ2-1, with unresolved D. CDR3 length: 13 residues. Trimming stripped 8 bases from V and 4 bases from J, with 12 bases between. Germline CDR1 and CDR2: SNHLY and FYNNEI. The CDR3 DNA reads TGTGCCAGCTTAAAGGTCGGGTACAATGAGCAGTTCTTC. This gives the protein CASLKVGYNEQFF. Filled out from reference TRBV2 and TRBJ2-1, the complete variable domain reads EPEVTQTPSHQVTQMGQEVILRCVPISNHLYFYWYRQILGQKVEFLVSFYNNEISEKSEIFDDQFSVERPDGSNFTLKIRSTKLEDSAMYFCASLKVGYNEQFFGPGTRLTVL.